This TCR beta chain was identified during a study of T cell responses to AZD1222 COVID-19 vaccine. The germline V gene encodes CDR1 GTSNPN and CDR2 SVGIG (reference sequence). This CDR3 region has 18 residues. V lost 2 bases to trimming and J lost 0 bases, with 20 bases between them. Sequencing used immunoSEQ multiplex PCR; TCRdb keeps in-frame clones, though not all of them. The data show 150,000 to 200,000 clones, about 90% seen once. Specimen: peripheral blood, collected 28 days after the second AZD1222 dose. The chain joins TRBV30 to TRBJ1-5; tentatively, D is TRBD1 (5 bases). The origin of this receptor is an adult who received the AZD1222 COVID-19 vaccine. The DNA of the CDR3 is TGTGCCTGGAGTTCGCCCCCCCGACAGTCCTATAGCAATCAGCCCCAGCATTTT. It translates to CAWSSPPRQSYSNQPQHF.